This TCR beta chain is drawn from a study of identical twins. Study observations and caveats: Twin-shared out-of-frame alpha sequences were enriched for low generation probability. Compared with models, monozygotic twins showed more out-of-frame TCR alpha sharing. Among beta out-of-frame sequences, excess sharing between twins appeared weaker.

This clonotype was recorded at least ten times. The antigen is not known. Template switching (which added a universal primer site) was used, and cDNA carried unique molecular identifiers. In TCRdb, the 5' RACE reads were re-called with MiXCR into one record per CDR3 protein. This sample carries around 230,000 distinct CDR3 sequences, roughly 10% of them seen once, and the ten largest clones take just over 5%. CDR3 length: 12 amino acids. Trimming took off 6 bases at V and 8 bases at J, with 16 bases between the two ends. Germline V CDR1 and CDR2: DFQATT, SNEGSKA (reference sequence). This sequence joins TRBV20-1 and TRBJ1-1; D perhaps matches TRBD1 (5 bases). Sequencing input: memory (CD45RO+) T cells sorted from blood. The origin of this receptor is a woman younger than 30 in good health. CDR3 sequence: CSAFSGNREAFF. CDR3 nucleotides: TGCAGTGCCTTCTCCGGGAACAGGGAAGCTTTCTTT.